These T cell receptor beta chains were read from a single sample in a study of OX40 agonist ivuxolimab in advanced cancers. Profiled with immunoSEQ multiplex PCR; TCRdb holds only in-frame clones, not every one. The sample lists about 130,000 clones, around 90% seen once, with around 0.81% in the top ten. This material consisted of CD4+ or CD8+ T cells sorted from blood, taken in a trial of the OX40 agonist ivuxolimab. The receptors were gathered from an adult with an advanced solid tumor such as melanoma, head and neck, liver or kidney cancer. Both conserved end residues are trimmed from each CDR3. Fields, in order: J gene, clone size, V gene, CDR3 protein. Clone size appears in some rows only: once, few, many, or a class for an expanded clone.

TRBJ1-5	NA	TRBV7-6	ASSLERGRQPQH
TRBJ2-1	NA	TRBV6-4	ASSAGTSGTSGQF
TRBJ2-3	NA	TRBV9	ASSFDSGTDTQY
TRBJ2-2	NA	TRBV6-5	ASSSLGGANTGELF
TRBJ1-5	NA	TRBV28	ASSAINQPQH
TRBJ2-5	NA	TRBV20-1	SALAEETQY
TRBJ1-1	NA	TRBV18	ASSPTKGLDTEAF
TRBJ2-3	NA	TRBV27	ASSYKLAGGRGDTQY
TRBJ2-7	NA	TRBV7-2	ASRSGLAGEREY
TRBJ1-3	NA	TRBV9	ASSVVSSGNTIY
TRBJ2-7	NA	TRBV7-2	ASSWGRDYEQY
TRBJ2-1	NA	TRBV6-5	ASSPRTSGYNEQF
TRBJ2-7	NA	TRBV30	AWIRTGGTHYEQY
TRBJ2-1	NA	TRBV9	ASSVTAGSSYNEQF
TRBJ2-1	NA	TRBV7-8	ASSWTINEQF
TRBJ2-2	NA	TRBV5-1	ASRLGAGETGELF
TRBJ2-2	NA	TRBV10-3	AISETSGSNTGELF
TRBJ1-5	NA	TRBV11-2	ASSLVSQGNQPQH
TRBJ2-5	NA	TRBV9	ASSARDALETQY
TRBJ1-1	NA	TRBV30	AWSTQENTEAF
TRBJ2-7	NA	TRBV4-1	ASSQPPGQGGSYEQY
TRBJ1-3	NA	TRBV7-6	ASSLTARPGNTIY
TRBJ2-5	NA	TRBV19	ASSMGSGRSQETQY
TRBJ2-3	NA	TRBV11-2	ASSLSRGTDTQY
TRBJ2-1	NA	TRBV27	ASSRLAAGNEQF
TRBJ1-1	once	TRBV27	ASSPGGTVAF
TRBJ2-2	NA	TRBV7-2	ASSLGAAVNTGELF
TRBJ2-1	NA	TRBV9	ASSVGVTNEQF
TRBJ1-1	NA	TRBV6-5	ASTPGRSRGAF
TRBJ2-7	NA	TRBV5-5	ASSTDRGSPYEQY
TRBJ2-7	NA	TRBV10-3	AISESMTGVKQY
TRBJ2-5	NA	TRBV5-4	ASSSGASGGQETQY
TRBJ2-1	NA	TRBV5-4	ASSLGLAGYNEQF
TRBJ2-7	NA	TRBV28	ASSTGAVPYEQY
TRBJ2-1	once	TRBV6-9	ASSYQGQSSYNEQF
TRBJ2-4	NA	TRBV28	ASSSSGQGKNIQY
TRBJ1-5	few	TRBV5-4	ASSLGTAQPQH
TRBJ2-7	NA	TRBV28	ASSRATYEQY
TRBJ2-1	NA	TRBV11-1	ASRRRLADSYNEQF
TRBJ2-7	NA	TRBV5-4	ASSLGGRSSYEQY
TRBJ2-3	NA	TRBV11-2	ATGQGTTDTQY
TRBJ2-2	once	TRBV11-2	ASSYGTSGIGELF
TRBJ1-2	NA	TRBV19	ASSIVSRGGVGYT
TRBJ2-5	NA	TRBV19	ASSPGSLAQY
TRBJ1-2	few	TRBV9	ASSEPTGTGGGYT
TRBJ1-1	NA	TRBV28	ASSSLDIQERAF
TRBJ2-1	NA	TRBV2	ATRGSGKYNEQF
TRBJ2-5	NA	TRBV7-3	ASSLSTGPEETQY
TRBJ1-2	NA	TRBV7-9	ASSLSGSDYGYT
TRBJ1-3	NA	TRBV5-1	ASSLDTTGNTIY